Listed here is a single T cell receptor beta chain. Antigen: not known. The data stem from a study of cytomegalovirus exposure and HLA in healthy donors. Background on the study: The Caucasian-associated ancestry cluster held around 76% of roughly 370 genotyped donors.

The donors were healthy bone marrow donors. Study-level points and caveats: Sequencing probably produced one cluster of sequence variants that were highly shared.

V was pared by 4 bases and J by 5 bases, with 8 bases between. Germline V lookup: CDR1 GTSNPN, CDR2 SVGIG (reference sequence). This CDR3 comprises 11 residues. The PCR made use of 60 Vbeta and 13 Jbeta primers. The assay was immunoSEQ multiplex PCR, and TCRdb's table has in-frame clones only and misses some. The sample consists of tens of thousands of clones, about 73% of them appearing once. The chain combines TRBV30 with TRBJ2-5; possibly TRBD2 for D (5 bases). Sequencing was done on a sample of PBMCs. The clonotype was recovered from a woman in her 30s in good health and CMV-seronegative. The CDR3 protein is CAWTPGETQYF. In nucleotides, the CDR3 is TGTGCCTGGACCCCGGGGGAGACCCAGTACTTC.